A single sample is the source of the 20 T cell receptor beta chains below, sequenced in a study of cytomegalovirus exposure and HLA in healthy donors. 13 Jbeta primers and 60 Vbeta primers were used for the PCR. Sequenced by immunoSEQ multiplex PCR; TCRdb stores in-frame clones only, minus some. Among about 140,000 clones listed, roughly 73% were seen once. Sample: PBMCs. The receptors originated from a woman aged 40 to 49 in good health and CMV-seronegative.

Worth noting for this clone: This sample includes further DNA sequences coding for the same CDR3. The chain joins TRBV4-1 to TRBJ2-1; no clear D. The germline CDR1 and CDR2 sequences are MGHRA and YSYEKL. V was clipped by 0 bases and J by 5 bases, with 5 bases between them. CDR3 length equals 13 residues. DNA for the CDR3: TGCGCCAGCAGCCAAGATCGTAACAATGAGCAGTTCTTC. Its translation is CASSQDRNNEQFF.

This clone showed up just a few times. This chain links TRBV25-1 with TRBJ1-2; 9 bases are shared with TRBD1. With V trimmed by 2 bases and J by 0 bases, 4 bases remained unmatched. This CDR3 comprises 16 residues. Germline CDR1 and CDR2: MGHDK and SYGVNS. The CDR3 loop is CASSERRTGANYGYTF. CDR3 nucleotide sequence: TGTGCCAGCAGTGAACGCCGGACAGGGGCTAACTATGGCTACACCTTC.

This chain uses TRBV19 with TRBJ2-1; D is undetermined. The germline gives CDR1 LNHDA, CDR2 SQIVND (reference sequence). The CDR3 covers 16 residues. V was shortened by 5 bases and J by 0 bases, with 14 bases between the two germline ends. CDR3 in amino acids: CASSGQWLSSYNEQFF. In nucleotides, the CDR3 is TGTGCCAGTAGTGGGCAATGGTTGAGCTCCTACAATGAGCAGTTCTTC.

The rearrangement joins TRBV7-9 to TRBJ1-1, with D possibly being TRBD1 (5 bases). V was cut by 2 bases and J by 8 bases, with 12 bases left in between. Germline-derived CDR1 and CDR2 are SEHNR and FQNEAQ (reference sequence). The CDR3 is made up of 13 amino acids. The CDR3 nucleotides are TGTGCCAGCAGCTTAAGAAACAGGCCAGAAGCTTTCTTT. It encodes CASSLRNRPEAFF.

This sequence joins TRBV6-5 and TRBJ1-4; 9 bases align to TRBD1. This CDR3 is 14 amino acids long. V was clipped by 6 bases and J by 4 bases; unmatched bases: 3. Germline V lookup: CDR1 MNHEY, CDR2 SVGAGI. The CDR3 region has the DNA TGTGCCAGCAGGCCGGGACAGGGTAATGAAAAACTGTTTTTT. Protein sequence: CASRPGQGNEKLFF.

DNA of the CDR3: TGTGCCAGCAGTTCCCTGGGACAGGGTCGCAATCAGCCCCAGCATTTT. Translation: CASSSLGQGRNQPQHF. The V call is TRBV6-5, the J call TRBJ1-5; 9 nucleotides match TRBD1. Germline V gene sequence: CDR1 MNHEY, CDR2 SVGAGI. The length of the CDR3 is 16 residues. V shed 4 bases, J shed 2 bases, and the junction held 6 bases outside the gene matches.

This chain connects TRBV7-9 to TRBJ2-1, with D perhaps matching TRBD1 (5 bases). The germline V gene encodes CDR1 SEHNR and CDR2 FQNEAQ (reference sequence). Trimming took 11 bases from V and 6 from J, leaving 17 bases between them. The CDR3 runs 13 residues. The CDR3 DNA follows: TGTGCCCTACCCACAGGTTGGGGCAATGAGCAGTTCTTC. Translated, it gives CALPTGWGNEQFF.

The rearrangement uses TRBV14 and TRBJ2-2; D may be TRBD2 (5 bases). The CDR3 has 14 residues. V was pared by 5 bases and J by 6 bases, with 13 bases between. Germline V gene lookup returns CDR1 SGHDN and CDR2 FVKESK. The CDR3 is CASSFRGSAGELFF. CDR3 nucleotides: TGTGCCAGCAGCTTCCGGGGAAGCGCCGGGGAGCTGTTTTTT.

This clone was counted between two and nine times. J is TRBJ2-3 and V is TRBV4-1; D not certain. The V gene's germline CDR1 is MGHRA and CDR2 YSYEKL. Between the trimmed V and J ends, which lost 4 bases and 2 bases, there was a span of 10 bases. The CDR3 extends over 14 amino acids. This chain's CDR3 is CASSLVLPTDTQYF. The CDR3, as DNA: TGCGCCAGCAGCCTGGTACTACCCACAGATACGCAGTATTTT.

A few counts support this clone. The CDR3 loop reads CASSQERQSNYGYTF. CDR3 DNA sequence: TGCGCCAGCAGCCAAGAAAGACAGAGTAACTATGGCTACACCTTC. The chain combines TRBV4-1 with TRBJ1-2; D possibly corresponds to TRBD1 (5 bases). Germline-derived CDR1 and CDR2 are MGHRA and YSYEKL. The germline V and J ends were trimmed by 0 bases and 1 base, with 9 bases remaining between them. The CDR3 covers 15 residues.

This chain connects TRBV4-1 to TRBJ2-3; 14 bases agree with TRBD2. From germline, CDR1 is MGHRA and CDR2 YSYEKL. This CDR3 has 20 residues. The J segment lost 4 bases and the V segment lost 5 bases, leaving 17 bases of the junction unmatched. The CDR3 DNA reads as TGCGCCAGCAGCGAACTACCCGGGACTAGCGGGGGACCGGAGGCAGATACGCAGTATTTT. It yields the protein CASSELPGTSGGPEADTQYF.

The chain has TRBV4-1 and TRBJ2-1; D remains unclear. The V end lost 0 bases, the J end lost 0 bases, and 9 bases lay between the germline ends. The CDR3 contains 16 residues. Germline V gives CDR1 MGHRA, CDR2 YSYEKL. CDR3 nucleotide sequence: TGCGCCAGCAGCCAAGATGAGGTAGGCTCCTACAATGAGCAGTTCTTC. Its protein is CASSQDEVGSYNEQFF.

The chain is built from TRBV27 and TRBJ2-7; TRBD1 matches at 9 bases. The V gene end was trimmed by 4 bases and the J gene end by 4 bases; junction bases not matched to a gene: 5. The germline CDR1 and CDR2 sequences are MNHEY and SMNVEV (reference sequence). CDR3 length: 14 residues. CDR3 coding DNA: TGTGCCAGCAGTTCAAGGGGACAGGGTTACGAGCAGTACTTC. This gives the protein CASSSRGQGYEQYF.

The chain links TRBV19 to TRBJ1-2, with D possibly matching TRBD1 (5 bases). The CDR3 has 16 amino acids. Germline V gene lookup returns CDR1 LNHDA and CDR2 SQIVND (reference sequence). With 1 base removed from V and 4 bases from J, the gap between germline ends came to 16 bases. CDR3 DNA: TGTGCCAGTAGTATAGTCTTTGGGCAGGGCGTCTATGGCTACACCTTC. Translation: CASSIVFGQGVYGYTF.

The V call is TRBV18, the J call TRBJ1-4, with TRBD1 identical over 8 bases. J gave up 8 bases and V 1 base, and 9 bases lay outside the gene matches. CDR3 length equals 16 residues. CDR1 and CDR2 (germline): KGHSH, LQKENI. CDR3 sequence reads: CASSPLSGQAVEKLFF. In DNA form, the CDR3 reads TGTGCCAGCTCACCACTATCGGGACAGGCTGTCGAAAAACTGTTTTTT.

In regard to this clone: Because the CDR3's place on the DNA is in doubt, the DNA is left out and the CDR3 is given as listed by TCRdb. The chain joins TRBV9 to TRBJ1-2; the D call of TRBD1 is as the table states it, not checked on the DNA. CDR1 SGDLS and CDR2 YYNGEE come from the germline V gene. The CDR3 extends over 15 residues, inclusive of both ends. The CDR3 loop reads CASSVATGTGGGVTF.

This chain connects TRBV5-1 to TRBJ2-1, with 12 nucleotides matching TRBD2. In germline, CDR1 is SGHRS, CDR2 YFSETQ. The CDR3 is 17 residues long. Trimming took 0 bases from V and 1 from J; bases not matched to a gene: 2. The CDR3 reads CASSLDTSGGSYNEQFF. Written as DNA, the CDR3 is TGCGCCAGCAGCTTGGATACTAGCGGGGGGTCCTACAATGAGCAGTTCTTC.

The chain is built from TRBV18 and TRBJ2-7, with D tentatively TRBD1 (5 bases). CDR1 is KGHSH, CDR2 LQKENI, per germline. The CDR3 spans 13 residues. V was shortened by 3 bases and J by 3 bases, with 9 bases between the two germline ends. CDR3 sequence (DNA): TGTGCCAGCTCACCCGGACAACACTACGAGCAGTACGTC. Protein product: CASSPGQHYEQYV.

V usage is TRBV27 and J usage is TRBJ2-7; the match to TRBD2 covers 10 bases. Germline V gene sequence: CDR1 MNHEY, CDR2 SMNVEV (reference sequence). After removal of 6 bases from V and 0 bases from J, the junction contained 5 bases not matched to a gene. CDR3 length equals 15 residues. CDR3 bases: TGTGCCAGCAGGAGGAGCGGGGGGGGCTCCTACGAGCAGTACTTC. This gives the protein CASRRSGGGSYEQYF.

The rearrangement uses TRBV28 and TRBJ2-5; TRBD1 is a possible D gene (6 bases). The CDR3 runs to 14 residues. Germline V gives CDR1 MDHEN, CDR2 SYDVKM. Trimming pared 6 bases from V and 5 bases from J, leaving 16 bases between. This chain's CDR3 is CASRNTGFSETQYF. The CDR3 DNA follows: TGTGCCAGCAGAAACACAGGGTTTTCGGAGACCCAGTACTTC.